The source of this T cell receptor beta chain is a study of shared clonotypes between healthy human individuals. Study-level findings and limits: Unshared clonotypes carried lower generation probabilities than those common to all four donors. The study drew on few donors, limiting represented genetic and exposure-history diversity. The naive CD4 repertoires of a few donors were compared, and around 5% of clonotypes were shared.

The CDR3 sequence is 15 residues long. Deletions cut 3 bases from V and 0 bases from J, with 12 bases between. Germline V gene sequence: CDR1 MNHEY, CDR2 SMNVEV (reference sequence). As for this clone: Antigen unknown.

Sequenced by immunoSEQ multiplex PCR; TCRdb stores in-frame clones only, minus some. The sample yields 1,400,000 or so clones, approximately 98.5% seen once. Sample: naive CD4+ T cells sorted from blood. Subset specified: CD45RA+ positively selected. The rearrangement uses TRBV27 and TRBJ2-7, with unresolved D. The TCR originated in a young man in good health. In nucleotides, the CDR3 is TGTGCCAGCAGTTTTTTGCCGGATGTCTCCTACGAGCAGTACTTC. Encoded protein: CASSFLPDVSYEQYF.